These 2 T cell receptor beta chains share one sample of origin, sequenced in a study of T cell responses to AZD1222 COVID-19 vaccine. Clones were read by immunoSEQ multiplex PCR, and TCRdb kept only the in-frame ones, dropping some. The repertoire has 90,000 to 110,000 clones, around nine tenths of them found once; the top ten carry about 9.7%. Source: peripheral blood, taken on day 0 of AZD1222 vaccination. The receptors come from an adult in good health.

V is TRBV27 and J is TRBJ2-5; TRBD1 aligns across 7 bases. The CDR3 loop spans 14 amino acids. Germline V lookup: CDR1 MNHEY, CDR2 SMNVEV (reference sequence). The J segment lost 1 base and the V segment lost 4 bases, leaving 3 bases of the junction unmatched. CDR3 residues: CASSSGTAQETQYF. For the CDR3, the DNA is TGTGCCAGCAGTTCCGGGACAGCCCAAGAGACCCAGTACTTC.

The J gene is TRBJ1-2, the V gene TRBV11-2; D not certain. V lost 5 bases and J lost 4, with 11 bases in between. Germline values: CDR1 SGHAT, CDR2 FQNNGV. The length of the CDR3 is 13 residues. In DNA, the CDR3 is TGTGCCAGCAGCCGAGACCACAGCTATGGCTACACCTTC. The encoded protein is CASSRDHSYGYTF.